This entry describes one TCR beta chain. These data belong to a study of blood T cell repertoires in COVID-19. The germline V gene encodes CDR1 SGHRS and CDR2 YFSETQ. This CDR3 is built from 20 residues. After removal of 2 bases from V and 9 bases from J, the junction contained 21 bases not matched to a gene. Here immunoSEQ multiplex PCR was the method, and the copy in TCRdb shows in-frame clones only, minus some. Here the sample spans about 120,000 clones, more than 80% being singletons. The sample comprised peripheral blood. This receptor was taken from a woman aged 45-65 years with acute or convalescent COVID-19. This chain joins TRBV5-1 and TRBJ2-1; 12 nucleotides match TRBD2. CDR3 coding DNA: TGCGCCAGCAGCTTCGTCGCAGGGCTGAGGACTAGCGGGAATGTCTCTGAGCAGTTCTTC. Translating it yields CASSFVAGLRTSGNVSEQFF.